This T cell receptor (beta chain) was found in a study of CD8+CD57+ T cells in acquired aplastic anemia. About the study: Quantities of DNA derived from sorted CD4+ and CD8+ cells averaged roughly 3 ug. General study findings and limits: Around 29 CD8+ CDR3 sequences were shared between patients and controls. CD8+ Simpson's diversity showed no significant patient-control difference.

This clonotype has only a few counts. Antigen specificity is unknown. The sequenced patients had an expansion of CD8+CD57+ cells seen by flow cytometry. Among the patients, none had received any therapy at the time of blood sampling. Profiles of TCR beta VDJ and CDR3 were generated from a genomic DNA template. Each CDR3 protein is one row after TCRdb ran MiXCR on the reads. The sample holds about 150,000 distinct CDR3 sequences; over 50% are singletons and the top ten take around 12%. CDR1 and CDR2 from the germline V gene are MNHNS and SASEGT. V dropped 6 bases and J dropped 6 bases, with 21 bases sitting between them. The CDR3 has 15 residues.

The clonotype comes from a human donor with aplastic anemia. The chain joins TRBV6-1 to TRBJ2-7; tentatively, D is TRBD1 (6 bases). The source material was sorted CD4+, CD8+, or CD8+CD57+ T cells (not recorded which) from PBMCs. In DNA, the CDR3 is TGTGCCAGCAGCCCCGAGGCTGGGGGCGCGTCCGAGCAGTACTTC. It is translated as CASSPEAGGASEQYF.